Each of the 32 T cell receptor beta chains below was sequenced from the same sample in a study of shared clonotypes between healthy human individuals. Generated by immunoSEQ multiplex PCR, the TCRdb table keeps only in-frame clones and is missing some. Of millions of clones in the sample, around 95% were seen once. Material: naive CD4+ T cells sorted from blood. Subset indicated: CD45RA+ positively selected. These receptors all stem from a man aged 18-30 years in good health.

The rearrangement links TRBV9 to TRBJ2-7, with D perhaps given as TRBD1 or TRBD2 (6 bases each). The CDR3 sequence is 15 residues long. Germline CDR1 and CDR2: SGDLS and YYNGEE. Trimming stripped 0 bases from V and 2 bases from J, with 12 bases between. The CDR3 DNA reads TGTGCCAGCAGCGTAGCGTTAGGGGGGACCTACGAGCAGTACTTC. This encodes CASSVALGGTYEQYF.

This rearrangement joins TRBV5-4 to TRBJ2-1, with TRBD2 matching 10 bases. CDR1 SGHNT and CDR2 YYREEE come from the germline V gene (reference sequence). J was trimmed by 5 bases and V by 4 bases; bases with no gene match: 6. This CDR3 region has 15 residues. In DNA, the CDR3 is TGTGCCAGCAGCGGCACTAGCGGGAATAACAATGAGCAGTTCTTC. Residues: CASSGTSGNNNEQFF.

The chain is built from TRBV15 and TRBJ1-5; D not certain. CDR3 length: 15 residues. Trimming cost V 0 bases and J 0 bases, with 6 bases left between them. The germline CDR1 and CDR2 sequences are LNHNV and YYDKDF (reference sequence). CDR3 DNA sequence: TGTGCCACCAGCAGAGATCAAGATAGCAATCAGCCCCAGCATTTT. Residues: CATSRDQDSNQPQHF.

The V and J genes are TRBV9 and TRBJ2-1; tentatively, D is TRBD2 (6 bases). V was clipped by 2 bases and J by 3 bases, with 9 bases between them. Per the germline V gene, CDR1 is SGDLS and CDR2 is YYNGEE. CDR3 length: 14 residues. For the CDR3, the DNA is TGTGCCAGCAGCGTTAGCGGAGTCTACAATGAGCAGTTCTTC. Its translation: CASSVSGVYNEQFF.

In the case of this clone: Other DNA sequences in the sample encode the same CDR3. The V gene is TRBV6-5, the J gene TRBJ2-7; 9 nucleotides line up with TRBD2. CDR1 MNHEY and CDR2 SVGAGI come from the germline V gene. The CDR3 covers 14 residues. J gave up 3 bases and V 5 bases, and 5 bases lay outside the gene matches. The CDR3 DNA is TGTGCCAGCAGTCCCCTAGCGGGGAGCTACGAGCAGTACTTC. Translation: CASSPLAGSYEQYF.

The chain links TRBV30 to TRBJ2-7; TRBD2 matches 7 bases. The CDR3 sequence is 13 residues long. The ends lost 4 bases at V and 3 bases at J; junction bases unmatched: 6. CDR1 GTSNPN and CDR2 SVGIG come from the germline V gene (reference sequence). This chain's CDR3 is CAWTGGTLYEQYF. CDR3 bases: TGTGCCTGGACCGGGGGGACCCTCTACGAGCAGTACTTC.

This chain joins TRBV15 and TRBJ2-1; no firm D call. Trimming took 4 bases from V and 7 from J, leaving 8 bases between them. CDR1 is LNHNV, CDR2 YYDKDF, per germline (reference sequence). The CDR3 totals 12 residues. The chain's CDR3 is CATSIAKNEQFF. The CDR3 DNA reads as TGTGCCACCAGCATCGCGAAAAATGAGCAGTTCTTC.

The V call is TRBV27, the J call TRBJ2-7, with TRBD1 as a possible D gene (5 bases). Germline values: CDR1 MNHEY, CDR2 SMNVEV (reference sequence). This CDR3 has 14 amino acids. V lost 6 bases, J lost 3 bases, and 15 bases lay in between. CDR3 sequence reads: CASSYGQGGYEQYF. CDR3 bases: TGTGCCAGCAGCTACGGACAAGGTGGCTACGAGCAGTACTTC.

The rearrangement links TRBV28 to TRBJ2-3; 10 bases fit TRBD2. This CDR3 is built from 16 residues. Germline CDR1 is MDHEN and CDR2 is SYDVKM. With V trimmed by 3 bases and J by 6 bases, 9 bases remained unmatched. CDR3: CASSFGLAGVLDTQYF. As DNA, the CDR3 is TGTGCCAGCAGTTTCGGTCTAGCGGGGGTACTGGATACGCAGTATTTT.

The CDR3 DNA sequence: TGTGCCAGCAGCATGGACAGGGGGGCAGGCGAGCAGTACTTC. It specifies CASSMDRGAGEQYF. The genes are TRBV5-6 and TRBJ2-7; 10 bases are shared with TRBD1. This CDR3 region has 14 residues. Trimming took 4 bases from V and 6 from J; bases not matched to a gene: 7. CDR1 SGHDT and CDR2 YYEEEE come from the germline V gene.

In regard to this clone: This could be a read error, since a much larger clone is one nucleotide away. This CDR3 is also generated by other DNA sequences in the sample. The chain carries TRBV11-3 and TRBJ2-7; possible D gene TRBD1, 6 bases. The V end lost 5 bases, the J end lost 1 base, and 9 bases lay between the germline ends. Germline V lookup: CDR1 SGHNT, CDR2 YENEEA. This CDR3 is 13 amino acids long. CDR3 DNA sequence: TGTGCCAGCAGCCGCGGACAGTCCTACGAGCAGTACTTC. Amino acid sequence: CASSRGQSYEQYF.

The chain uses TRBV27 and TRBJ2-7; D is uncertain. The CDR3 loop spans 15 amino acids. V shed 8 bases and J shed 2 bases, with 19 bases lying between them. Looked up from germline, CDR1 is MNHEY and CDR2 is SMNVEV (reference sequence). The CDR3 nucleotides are TGTGCCAGCCATCGGGTCCCCTCTGGGACCTACGAGCAGTACTTC. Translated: CASHRVPSGTYEQYF.

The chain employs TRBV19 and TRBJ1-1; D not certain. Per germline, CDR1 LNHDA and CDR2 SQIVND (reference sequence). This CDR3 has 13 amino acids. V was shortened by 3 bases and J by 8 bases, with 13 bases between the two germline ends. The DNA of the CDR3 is TGTGCCAGTAGTATTGGGCCTTCACTCGAAGCTTTCTTT. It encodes CASSIGPSLEAFF.

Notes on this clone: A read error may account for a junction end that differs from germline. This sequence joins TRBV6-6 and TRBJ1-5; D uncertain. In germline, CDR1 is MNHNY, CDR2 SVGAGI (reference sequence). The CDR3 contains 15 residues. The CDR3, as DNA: TGTGCCAGCAGGTACTACCGGGATCAAAATCAGCCCCAGCATTTT. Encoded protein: CASRYYRDQNQPQHF.

The CDR3 sequence is CASSLEGAGASEQYF. The CDR3 coding sequence is TGTGCCAGCAGCTTAGAGGGAGCGGGGGCGAGCGAGCAGTACTTC. This chain links TRBV7-2 with TRBJ2-7; 8 bases line up with TRBD2. J lost 6 bases, V lost 1 base, and 8 bases had no gene match. This CDR3 has 15 residues. Germline loops: CDR1 SGHTA, CDR2 FQGNSA.

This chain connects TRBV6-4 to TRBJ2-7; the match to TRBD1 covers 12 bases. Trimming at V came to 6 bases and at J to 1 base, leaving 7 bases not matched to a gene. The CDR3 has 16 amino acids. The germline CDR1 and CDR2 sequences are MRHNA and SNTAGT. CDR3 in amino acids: CASRTGQGARSYEQYF. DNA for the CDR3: TGTGCCAGCAGAACGGGACAGGGGGCCCGTTCCTACGAGCAGTACTTC.

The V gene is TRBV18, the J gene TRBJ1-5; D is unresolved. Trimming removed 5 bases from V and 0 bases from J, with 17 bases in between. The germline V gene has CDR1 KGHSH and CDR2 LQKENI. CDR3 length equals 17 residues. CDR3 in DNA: TGTGCCAGCTCATCATCCGATTGGGGATATAGCAATCAGCCCCAGCATTTT. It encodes CASSSSDWGYSNQPQHF.

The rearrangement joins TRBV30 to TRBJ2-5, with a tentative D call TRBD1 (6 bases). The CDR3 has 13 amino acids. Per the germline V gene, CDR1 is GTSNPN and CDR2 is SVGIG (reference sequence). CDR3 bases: TGTGCTAGGGACACCGGGGTACGAGAGACCCAGTACTTC. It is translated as CARDTGVRETQYF.

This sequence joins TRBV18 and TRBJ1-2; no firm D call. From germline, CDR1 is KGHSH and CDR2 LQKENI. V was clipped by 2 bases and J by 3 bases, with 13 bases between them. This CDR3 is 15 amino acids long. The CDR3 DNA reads TGTGCCAGCTCACCAGGCTCGCAGTTGGACTATGGCTACACCTTC. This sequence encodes CASSPGSQLDYGYTF.

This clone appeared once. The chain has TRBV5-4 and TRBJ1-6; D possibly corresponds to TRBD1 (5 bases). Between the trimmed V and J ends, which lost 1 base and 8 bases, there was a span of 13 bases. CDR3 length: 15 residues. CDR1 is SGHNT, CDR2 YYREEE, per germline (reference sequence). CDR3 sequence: CASSLTDGTYSPLHF. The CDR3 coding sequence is TGTGCCAGCAGCTTGACGGACGGGACTTATTCACCCCTCCACTTT.

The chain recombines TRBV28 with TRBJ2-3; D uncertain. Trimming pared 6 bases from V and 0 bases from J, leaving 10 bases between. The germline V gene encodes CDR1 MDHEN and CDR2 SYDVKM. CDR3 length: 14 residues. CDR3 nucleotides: TGTGCCAGCAGGCGACAAGCTAGCACAGATACGCAGTATTTT. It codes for CASRRQASTDTQYF.

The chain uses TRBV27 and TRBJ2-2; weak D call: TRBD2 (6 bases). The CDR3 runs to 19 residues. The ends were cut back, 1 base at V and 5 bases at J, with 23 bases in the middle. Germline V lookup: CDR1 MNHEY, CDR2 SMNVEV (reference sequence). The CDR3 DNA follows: TGTGCCAGCAGTTTATACCCCCCCGGGGGTGGGGGTTGGACCGGGGAGCTGTTTTTT. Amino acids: CASSLYPPGGGGWTGELFF.

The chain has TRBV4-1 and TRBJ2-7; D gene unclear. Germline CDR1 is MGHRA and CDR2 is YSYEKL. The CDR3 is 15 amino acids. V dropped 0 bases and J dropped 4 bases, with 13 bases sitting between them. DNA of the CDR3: TGCGCCAGCAGCCAAGAAAGGCTAGGTGCATACGAGCAGTACTTC. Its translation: CASSQERLGAYEQYF.

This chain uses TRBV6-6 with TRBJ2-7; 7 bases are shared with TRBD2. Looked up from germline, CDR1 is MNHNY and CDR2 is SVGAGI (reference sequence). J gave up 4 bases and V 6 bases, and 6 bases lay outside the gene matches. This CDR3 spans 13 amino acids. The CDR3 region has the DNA TGTGCCAGCAGGGCGGGACTACTGTACGAGCAGTACTTC. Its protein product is CASRAGLLYEQYF.

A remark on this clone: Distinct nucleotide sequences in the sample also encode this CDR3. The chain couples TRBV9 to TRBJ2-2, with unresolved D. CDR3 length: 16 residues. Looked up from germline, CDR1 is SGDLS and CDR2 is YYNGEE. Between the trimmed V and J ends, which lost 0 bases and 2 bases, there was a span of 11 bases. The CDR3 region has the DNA TGTGCCAGCAGCGTAGGGCGAATATCAAACACCGGGGAGCTGTTTTTT. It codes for CASSVGRISNTGELFF.

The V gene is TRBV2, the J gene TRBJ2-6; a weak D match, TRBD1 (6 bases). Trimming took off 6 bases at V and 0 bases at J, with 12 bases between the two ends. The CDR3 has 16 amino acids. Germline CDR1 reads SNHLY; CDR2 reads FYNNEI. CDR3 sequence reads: CASRSGVNSGANVLTF. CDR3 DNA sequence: TGTGCCAGCAGGTCAGGGGTAAACTCTGGGGCCAACGTCCTGACTTTC.

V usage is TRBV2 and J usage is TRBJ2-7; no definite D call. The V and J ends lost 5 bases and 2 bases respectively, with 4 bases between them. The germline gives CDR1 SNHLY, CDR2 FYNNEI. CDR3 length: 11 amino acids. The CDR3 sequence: CASSQPYEQYF. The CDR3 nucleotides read TGTGCCAGCAGTCAACCCTACGAGCAGTACTTC. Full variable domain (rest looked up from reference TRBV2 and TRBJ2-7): EPEVTQTPSHQVTQMGQEVILRCVPISNHLYFYWYRQILGQKVEFLVSFYNNEISEKSEIFDDQFSVERPDGSNFTLKIRSTKLEDSAMYFCASSQPYEQYFGPGTRLTVT.

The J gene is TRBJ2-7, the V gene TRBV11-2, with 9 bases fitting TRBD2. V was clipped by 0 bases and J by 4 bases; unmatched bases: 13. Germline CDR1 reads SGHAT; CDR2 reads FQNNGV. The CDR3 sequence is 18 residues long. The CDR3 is CASSLEASGKGLGYEQYF. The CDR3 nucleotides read TGTGCCAGCAGCTTAGAGGCTAGCGGGAAGGGCCTGGGGTACGAGCAGTACTTC.

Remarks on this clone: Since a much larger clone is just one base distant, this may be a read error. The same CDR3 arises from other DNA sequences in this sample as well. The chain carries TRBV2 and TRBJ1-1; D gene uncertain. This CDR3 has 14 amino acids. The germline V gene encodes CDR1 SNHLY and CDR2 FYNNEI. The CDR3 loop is CASAIRPLNTEAFF. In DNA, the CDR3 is TGTGCCAGCGCCATCCGTCCTTTGAACACTGAAGCCTTCTTT. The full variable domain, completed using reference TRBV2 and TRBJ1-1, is EPEVTQTPSHQVTQMGQEVILRCVPISNHLYFYWYRQILGQKVEFLVSFYNNEISEKSEIFDDQFSVERPDGSNFTLKIRSTKLEDSAMYFCASAIRPLNTEAFFGQGTRLTVV.

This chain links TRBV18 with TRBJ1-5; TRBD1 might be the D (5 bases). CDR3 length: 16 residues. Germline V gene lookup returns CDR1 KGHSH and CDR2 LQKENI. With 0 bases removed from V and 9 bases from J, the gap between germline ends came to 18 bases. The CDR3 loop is CASSPPGDSRAGPQHF. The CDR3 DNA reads TGTGCCAGCTCACCACCGGGAGACAGCCGCGCCGGGCCCCAGCATTTT.

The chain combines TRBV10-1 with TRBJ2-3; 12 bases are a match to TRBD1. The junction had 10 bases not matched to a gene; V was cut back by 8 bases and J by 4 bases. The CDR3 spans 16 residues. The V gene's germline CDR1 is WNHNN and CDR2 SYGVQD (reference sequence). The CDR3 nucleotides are TGCGCCAGCCTCCGGGACAGGGGGCCGAGCGCAGATACGCAGTATTTT. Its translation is CASLRDRGPSADTQYF.

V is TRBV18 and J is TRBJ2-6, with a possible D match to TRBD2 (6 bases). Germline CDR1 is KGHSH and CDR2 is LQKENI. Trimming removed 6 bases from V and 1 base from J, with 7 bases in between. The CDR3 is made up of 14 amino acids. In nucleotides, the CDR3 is TGTGCCAGCTCGGGGGGTTCTGGGGCCAACGTCCTGACTTTC. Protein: CASSGGSGANVLTF.